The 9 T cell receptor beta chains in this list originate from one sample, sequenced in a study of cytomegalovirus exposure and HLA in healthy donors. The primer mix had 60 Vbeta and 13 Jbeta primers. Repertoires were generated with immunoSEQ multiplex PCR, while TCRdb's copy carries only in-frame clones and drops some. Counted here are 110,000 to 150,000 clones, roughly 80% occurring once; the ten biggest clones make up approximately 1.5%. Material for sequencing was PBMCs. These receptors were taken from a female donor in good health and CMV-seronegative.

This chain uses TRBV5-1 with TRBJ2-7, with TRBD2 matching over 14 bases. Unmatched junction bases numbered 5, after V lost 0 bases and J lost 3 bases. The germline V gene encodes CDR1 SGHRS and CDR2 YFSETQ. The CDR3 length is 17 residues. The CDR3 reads CASSLAGTSGSYYEQYF. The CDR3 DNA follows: TGCGCCAGCAGCTTGGCCGGGACTAGCGGGAGTTACTACGAGCAGTACTTC. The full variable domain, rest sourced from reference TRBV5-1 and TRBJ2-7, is KAGVTQTPRYLIKTRGQQVTLSCSPISGHRSVSWYQQTPGQGLQFLFEYFSETQRNKGNFPGRFSGRQFSNSRSEMNVSTLELGDSALYLCASSLAGTSGSYYEQYFGPGTRLTVT.

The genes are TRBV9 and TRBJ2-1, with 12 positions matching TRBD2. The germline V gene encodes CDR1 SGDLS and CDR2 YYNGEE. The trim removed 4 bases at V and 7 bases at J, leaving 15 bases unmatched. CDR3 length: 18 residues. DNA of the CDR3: TGTGCCAGCAGCCCCCGGACTAGCGGGACCCGAATGCGGAATGAGCAGTTCTTC. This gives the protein CASSPRTSGTRMRNEQFF.

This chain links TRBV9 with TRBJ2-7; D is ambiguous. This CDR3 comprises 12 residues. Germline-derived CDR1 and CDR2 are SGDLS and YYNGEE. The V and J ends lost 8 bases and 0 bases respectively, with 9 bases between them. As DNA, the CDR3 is TGTGCCAGTGGGCTGGGCTCCTACGAGCAGTACTTC. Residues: CASGLGSYEQYF.

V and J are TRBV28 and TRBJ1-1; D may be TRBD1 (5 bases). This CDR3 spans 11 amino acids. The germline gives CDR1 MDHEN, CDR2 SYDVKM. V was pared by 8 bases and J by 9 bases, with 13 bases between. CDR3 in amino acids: CASGVGPQAFF. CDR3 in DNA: TGTGCCAGCGGGGTGGGGCCCCAAGCTTTCTTT.

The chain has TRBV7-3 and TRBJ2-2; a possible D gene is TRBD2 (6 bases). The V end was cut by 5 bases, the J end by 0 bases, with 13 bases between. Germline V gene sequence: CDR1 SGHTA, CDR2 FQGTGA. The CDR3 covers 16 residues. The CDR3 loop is CASSAGGLTNTGELFF. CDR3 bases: TGTGCCAGCAGCGCCGGGGGACTCACGAACACCGGGGAGCTGTTTTTT.

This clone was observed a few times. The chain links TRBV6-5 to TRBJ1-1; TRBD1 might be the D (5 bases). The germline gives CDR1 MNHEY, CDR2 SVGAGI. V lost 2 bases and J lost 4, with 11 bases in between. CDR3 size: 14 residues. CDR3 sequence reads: CASSYGGIGTEAFF. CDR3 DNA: TGTGCCAGCAGTTACGGGGGGATAGGCACTGAAGCTTTCTTT.

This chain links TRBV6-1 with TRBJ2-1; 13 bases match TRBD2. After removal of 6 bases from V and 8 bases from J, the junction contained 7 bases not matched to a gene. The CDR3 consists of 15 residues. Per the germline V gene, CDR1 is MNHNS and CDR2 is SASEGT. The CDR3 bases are TGTGCCAGCAGCTCACTAGCGGGAGGGCCCGATGAGCAGTTCTTC. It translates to CASSSLAGGPDEQFF.

The CDR3 spells CASSSVLTGGAEAFF. Here the CDR3 DNA reads TGTGCCAGCAGTTCAGTCCTTACAGGGGGCGCGGAAGCTTTCTTT. The chain couples TRBV28 to TRBJ1-1; 9 bases are shared with TRBD1. The CDR3 has 15 residues. The germline V gene encodes CDR1 MDHEN and CDR2 SYDVKM. The ends lost 4 bases at V and 8 bases at J; junction bases unmatched: 11.

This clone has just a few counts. The CDR3 sequence is CASSQNTEAFF. DNA for the CDR3: TGTGCCAGCAGCCAGAACACTGAAGCTTTCTTT. The chain employs TRBV7-9 and TRBJ1-1; no firm D call. With 5 bases removed from V and 1 base from J, the gap between germline ends came to 2 bases. The CDR3 runs to 11 residues. Germline assignment: CDR1 SEHNR and CDR2 FQNEAQ (reference sequence).